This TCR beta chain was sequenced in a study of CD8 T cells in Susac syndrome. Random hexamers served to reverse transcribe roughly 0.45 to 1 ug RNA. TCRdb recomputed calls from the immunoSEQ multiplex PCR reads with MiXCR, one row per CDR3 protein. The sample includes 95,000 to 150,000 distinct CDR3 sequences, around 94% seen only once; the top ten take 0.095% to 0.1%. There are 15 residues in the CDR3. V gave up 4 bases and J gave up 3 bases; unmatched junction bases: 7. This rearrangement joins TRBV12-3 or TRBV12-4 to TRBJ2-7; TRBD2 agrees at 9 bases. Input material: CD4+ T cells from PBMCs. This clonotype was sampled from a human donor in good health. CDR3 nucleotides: TGTGCCAGCAGTTACCGGACTAGCGCCCACTACGAGCAGTACTTC. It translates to CASSYRTSAHYEQYF.